Described below is a single TCR beta chain sequence and its context. What it binds is not known. Using its own MiXCR run on the RT-PCR reads, TCRdb lists one record per CDR3 protein. The sample shows about 500,000 distinct CDR3 sequences, 16% of them seen only once. This record belongs to a study of response to subunit inactivated influenza vaccine. Study results and limitations: Each seasonal influenza vaccination recruits few new T cells, the authors suggested.

Germline V CDR1 and CDR2: SGHRS, YFSETQ. The J segment lost 1 base and the V segment lost 4 bases, leaving 8 bases of the junction unmatched. The CDR3 length is 17 residues. This chain uses TRBV5-1 with TRBJ2-2, with TRBD2 identical over 9 bases. This TCR came from a man between 45 and 75 years old who received an inactivated influenza vaccine. The starting material was CD4+ T cells sorted from PBMCs, obtained less than 30 months after vaccination. CDR3 sequence reads: CASSSNSLAGNTGELFF. In DNA, the CDR3 is TGCGCCAGCAGCAGCAACTCACTAGCGGGGAACACCGGGGAGCTGTTTTTT.